The present entry profiles one T cell receptor beta chain with its context. The source of the sample is a study of blood T cell repertoires in COVID-19. Study information: The cDNA or gDNA used as material had been derived from T cells, B-cell-depleted T cells, or PBMCs.

V lost 1 base and J lost 4; bases outside the gene matches: 6. CDR1 and CDR2 (germline): SGHNT, YENEEA. This CDR3 contains 15 residues. Sequencing used immunoSEQ multiplex PCR; TCRdb keeps in-frame clones, though not all of them. The table lists a few hundred thousand clones, 65% to 90% of them singletons. What was sequenced was peripheral blood. The chain recombines TRBV11-3 with TRBJ2-7; 8 nucleotides match TRBD1. The receptor comes from a man aged 40-49 years who had recovered from COVID-19. This chain's CDR3 is CASSLARTGQYEQYF. The CDR3 bases are TGTGCCAGCAGCTTAGCCAGGACAGGGCAGTACGAGCAGTACTTC.